These T cell receptor beta chains were read from a single sample in a study of CD8+CD57+ T cells in acquired aplastic anemia. From the reads, TCRdb called clonotypes with MiXCR, one entry per CDR3 protein. The sample holds 180,000 or so distinct CDR3 sequences, under 50% seen once. Input material: sorted CD4+, CD8+, or CD8+CD57+ T cells (not recorded which) from PBMCs. These receptors were taken from a human donor with aplastic anemia. The CDR3 runs from the conserved cysteine through the conserved F or W. The D gene is left open where the match is weak. A clone size is listed for some rows: how often the clone was seen (once, few, many), or a class if it is expanded.

J gene: TRBJ2-1
clone size: .
D gene: .
V gene: TRBV24-1
CDR3 DNA: TGTGCCACCATTTACCCCTGGGGGGTGCCGTTCTTC
CDR3 protein: CATIYPWGVPFF

J gene: TRBJ2-3
clone size: many
D gene: .
V gene: TRBV7-9
CDR3 DNA: TGTGCCAGCAGCTTAGAGGACTACCCGGGACATCGGGCAGATACGCAGTATTTT
CDR3 protein: CASSLEDYPGHRADTQYF

J gene: TRBJ2-7
clone size: .
D gene: .
V gene: TRBV15
CDR3 DNA: TGTGCCACCAGCAGTTCACTGAGCTCCTACGAGCAGTACTTC
CDR3 protein: CATSSSLSSYEQYF

J gene: TRBJ2-5
clone size: .
D gene: .
V gene: TRBV20-1
CDR3 DNA: TGCAGTGCTACAGGGGTGGTGGAGACCCAGTACTTC
CDR3 protein: CSATGVVETQYF

J gene: TRBJ2-2
clone size: many
D gene: .
V gene: TRBV24-1
CDR3 DNA: TGTGCCACCAGTGATCGAGGGGGCACCGGGGAGCTGTTTTTT
CDR3 protein: CATSDRGGTGELFF

J gene: TRBJ1-2
clone size: .
D gene: .
V gene: TRBV19
CDR3 DNA: TGTGCCAGTACCCCAACGGGAAATAACTATGGCTACACCTTC
CDR3 protein: CASTPTGNNYGYTF

J gene: TRBJ2-7
clone size: .
D gene: .
V gene: TRBV7-2
CDR3 DNA: TGTGCCAGCAGCCATAACCGTTACGAGCAGTACTTC
CDR3 protein: CASSHNRYEQYF

J gene: TRBJ2-7
clone size: .
D gene: .
V gene: TRBV27
CDR3 DNA: TGTGCCAGCAGAAAAAGGATTGATGCCTACGAGCAGTACTTC
CDR3 protein: CASRKRIDAYEQYF

J gene: TRBJ1-5
clone size: few
D gene: TRBD1
V gene: TRBV6-5
CDR3 DNA: TGTGCCAGCAGTTGGGGACAGGGAAGGGCTAGCAATCAGCCCCAGCATTTT
CDR3 protein: CASSWGQGRASNQPQHF

J gene: TRBJ2-6
clone size: many
D gene: TRBD1
V gene: TRBV5-1
CDR3 DNA: TGCGCCAGCAGCTCGGGACAGGAGACTGGGGCCAACGTCCTGACTTTC
CDR3 protein: CASSSGQETGANVLTF

J gene: TRBJ2-7
clone size: many
D gene: TRBD1
V gene: TRBV9
CDR3 DNA: TGTGCCAGCAGTAGACAGGGGAATTACGAGCAGTACTTC
CDR3 protein: CASSRQGNYEQYF

J gene: TRBJ2-1
clone size: .
D gene: .
V gene: TRBV11-1
CDR3 DNA: TGTGCCAGCAGCCGGGGACCACCCAGAAATGAGCAGTTCTTC
CDR3 protein: CASSRGPPRNEQFF

J gene: TRBJ2-7
clone size: .
D gene: .
V gene: TRBV5-1
CDR3 DNA: TGCGCCAGCAAGGTTACAAGTAGCTCCTACGAGCAGTACTTC
CDR3 protein: CASKVTSSSYEQYF

J gene: TRBJ2-3
clone size: .
D gene: .
V gene: TRBV5-1
CDR3 DNA: TGCGCCAGCACCCACTTTAGGGGGGGCACAGATACGCAGTATTTT
CDR3 protein: CASTHFRGGTDTQYF

J gene: TRBJ2-2
clone size: .
D gene: .
V gene: TRBV7-8
CDR3 DNA: TGTGCCAGCTCGCCTCCTAACACGGGGAACACCGGGGAGCTGTTTTTT
CDR3 protein: CASSPPNTGNTGELFF

J gene: TRBJ1-2
clone size: many
D gene: TRBD1
V gene: TRBV7-6
CDR3 DNA: TGTGCCAGCGGGTCGACAGGGGGAAACGGCTACACCTTC
CDR3 protein: CASGSTGGNGYTF

J gene: TRBJ2-7
clone size: many
D gene: TRBD1
V gene: TRBV7-2
CDR3 DNA: TGTGCCAGCAGCTTCCCCTGGACAGGGGGCTACGAGCAGCACTTC
CDR3 protein: CASSFPWTGGYEQHF

J gene: TRBJ2-5
clone size: many
D gene: TRBD2
V gene: TRBV11-2
CDR3 DNA: TGTGCCAGCAGCTTAGTCGGGGGGGCCCAAGAGACCCAGTACTTC
CDR3 protein: CASSLVGGAQETQYF

J gene: TRBJ2-7
clone size: .
D gene: TRBD1
V gene: TRBV5-4
CDR3 DNA: TGTGCCAGCTGGAGTCCGGGGACAGGTTCCTACGAGCAGTACTTC
CDR3 protein: CASWSPGTGSYEQYF

J gene: TRBJ2-1
clone size: many
D gene: .
V gene: TRBV14
CDR3 DNA: TGTGCCAGCAGCCAAGATCTTGGGGGTGAGCAGTTCTTC
CDR3 protein: CASSQDLGGEQFF

J gene: TRBJ1-4
clone size: few
D gene: TRBD1
V gene: TRBV10-3
CDR3 DNA: TGTGCCATCAGCGACAGGGCTAATGAAAAACTGTTTTTT
CDR3 protein: CAISDRANEKLFF

J gene: TRBJ2-7
clone size: many
D gene: .
V gene: TRBV4-3
CDR3 DNA: TGCGCCAGCAGCCAAGACCCCACGACAGGATACGAGCAGTACTTC
CDR3 protein: CASSQDPTTGYEQYF

J gene: TRBJ1-5
clone size: many
D gene: TRBD1
V gene: TRBV24-1
CDR3 DNA: TGTGCCACCAGCCGGGGACAGGGAGCGCGTCAGCCCCAGCATTTT
CDR3 protein: CATSRGQGARQPQHF

J gene: TRBJ2-7
clone size: .
D gene: .
V gene: TRBV19
CDR3 DNA: TGTGCCAGTAGTACCGGACTCGGATACGAGCAGTACTTC
CDR3 protein: CASSTGLGYEQYF

J gene: TRBJ2-5
clone size: .
D gene: .
V gene: TRBV11-1
CDR3 DNA: TGTGCCAGCAGCTCGGGCACAACAGAGACCCAGTACTTC
CDR3 protein: CASSSGTTETQYF

J gene: TRBJ2-7
clone size: many
D gene: TRBD2
V gene: TRBV5-1
CDR3 DNA: TGCGCCAGCAGCTTGGGACTCCGGGCGGGAGTTCCCTACGAGCAGTACTTC
CDR3 protein: CASSLGLRAGVPYEQYF

J gene: TRBJ1-2
clone size: .
D gene: .
V gene: TRBV2
CDR3 DNA: TGTGCCAGCAGGCCACAGGGAGGCTATGGCTACACCTTC
CDR3 protein: CASRPQGGYGYTF

J gene: TRBJ2-2
clone size: .
D gene: TRBD1
V gene: TRBV30
CDR3 DNA: TGTGCCTTGACAGGGGCAAACACCGGGGAGCTGTTTTTT
CDR3 protein: CALTGANTGELFF

J gene: TRBJ2-7
clone size: few
D gene: TRBD2
V gene: TRBV11-1
CDR3 DNA: TGTGCCAGCAGCTTATTAGTCCCCGGGACTAGCGGGAGTCGTGGGTTGTACGAGCAGTACTTC
CDR3 protein: CASSLLVPGTSGSRGLYEQYF

J gene: TRBJ1-6
clone size: once
D gene: TRBD1
V gene: TRBV24-1
CDR3 DNA: TGCGCCACCAGTGCAGGGGGCAGGAATTCACCCCTCCACTTT
CDR3 protein: CATSAGGRNSPLHF

J gene: TRBJ2-2
clone size: .
D gene: TRBD1
V gene: TRBV10-3
CDR3 DNA: TGTGCCACCGGACAGGGGAGCACCGGGGAGCTGTTTTTT
CDR3 protein: CATGQGSTGELFF

J gene: TRBJ1-2
clone size: .
D gene: .
V gene: TRBV7-9
CDR3 DNA: TGTGCCAGCAGCCACCAACATGGCTACACCTTC
CDR3 protein: CASSHQHGYTF

J gene: TRBJ2-3
clone size: .
D gene: TRBD1
V gene: TRBV20-1
CDR3 DNA: TGCAGTGCTAGTTTAGGGGGCCGCACAGATACGCAGTATTTT
CDR3 protein: CSASLGGRTDTQYF

J gene: TRBJ2-7
clone size: once
D gene: TRBD1
V gene: TRBV20-1
CDR3 DNA: TGCAGTGCTAGAGCCCTGACAGGGGATATCTACGAGCAGTACTTC
CDR3 protein: CSARALTGDIYEQYF

J gene: TRBJ1-1
clone size: .
D gene: .
V gene: TRBV7-9
CDR3 DNA: TGTGCCAGCAGCCTGGCTCAGGACACTGAAGCTTTCTTT
CDR3 protein: CASSLAQDTEAFF

J gene: TRBJ2-2
clone size: .
D gene: .
V gene: TRBV19
CDR3 DNA: TGTGCCAGTAGTGCCCATCCCCAAGGGTCCGGGGAGCTGTTTTTT
CDR3 protein: CASSAHPQGSGELFF

J gene: TRBJ2-1
clone size: .
D gene: .
V gene: TRBV19
CDR3 DNA: TGTGCCAGTAGTTCTCTCTGGGGGCGCTACAATGAGCAGTTCTTC
CDR3 protein: CASSSLWGRYNEQFF

J gene: TRBJ1-2
clone size: medium-sized
D gene: TRBD1
V gene: TRBV19
CDR3 DNA: TGTGCCAGTAGTATAGCGACAGGGACGGACTATGGCTACACCTTC
CDR3 protein: CASSIATGTDYGYTF

J gene: TRBJ1-4
clone size: .
D gene: .
V gene: TRBV18
CDR3 DNA: TGTGCCAGCTCACCCCTGACGGCAGATATACTGTGTTTT
CDR3 protein: CASSPLTADILCF

J gene: TRBJ2-5
clone size: few
D gene: TRBD2
V gene: TRBV29-1
CDR3 DNA: TGCAGCGCCTCGGTAGGGGAGGGGACCCAGTACTTC
CDR3 protein: CSASVGEGTQYF

J gene: TRBJ2-2
clone size: .
D gene: .
V gene: TRBV4-1
CDR3 DNA: TGCGCCAGCAGCTACGGGACACCCGGGGAGCTGTTTTTT
CDR3 protein: CASSYGTPGELFF

J gene: TRBJ2-7
clone size: .
D gene: TRBD1
V gene: TRBV2
CDR3 DNA: TGTGCCAGCAGTGCTACAGGGGGCGGCGAGCAGTACTTC
CDR3 protein: CASSATGGGEQYF

J gene: TRBJ1-6
clone size: .
D gene: .
V gene: TRBV11-1
CDR3 DNA: TGTGCCAGCAGTGCCCCCCCGACAGAGTACAATTCACCCCTCCACTTT
CDR3 protein: CASSAPPTEYNSPLHF

J gene: TRBJ2-1
clone size: few
D gene: TRBD2
V gene: TRBV6-1
CDR3 DNA: TGTGCCAGCAGTGAAGGGATAATAGGCGGGAGTCCTCGTGAGCAGTTCTTC
CDR3 protein: CASSEGIIGGSPREQFF

J gene: TRBJ1-2
clone size: many
D gene: .
V gene: TRBV19
CDR3 DNA: TGTGCCAGTAGCCCCCTCTCGGGAGGGAACTATGGCTACACCTTC
CDR3 protein: CASSPLSGGNYGYTF

J gene: TRBJ2-7
clone size: many
D gene: TRBD2
V gene: TRBV15
CDR3 DNA: TGTGCCACCAGCAGTAGCGGGGGCGGTCGCTCCTACGAGCAGTACTTC
CDR3 protein: CATSSSGGGRSYEQYF

J gene: TRBJ1-6
clone size: .
D gene: .
V gene: TRBV20-1
CDR3 DNA: TGCAGTGCTAGAGATTCCGGACAGATAAATTCACCCCTCCACTTT
CDR3 protein: CSARDSGQINSPLHF

J gene: TRBJ2-3
clone size: .
D gene: TRBD2
V gene: TRBV13
CDR3 DNA: TGTGCCAGCAGCACATTCACTAGCGGGGAAGGCACAGATACGCAGTATTTT
CDR3 protein: CASSTFTSGEGTDTQYF

J gene: TRBJ2-7
clone size: once
D gene: .
V gene: TRBV7-2
CDR3 DNA: TGTGCCAGCGGCCTGGGGAGACCCTACGAGCAGTACTTC
CDR3 protein: CASGLGRPYEQYF

J gene: TRBJ2-7
clone size: many
D gene: .
V gene: TRBV7-6
CDR3 DNA: TGTGCCAGCAGCCTAGCAGGGGCCTACGAGCAGTACTTC
CDR3 protein: CASSLAGAYEQYF

J gene: TRBJ1-1
clone size: .
D gene: .
V gene: TRBV2
CDR3 DNA: TGTGCCAGCAGTGAAGAGATGAGGGGTGAAGCTTTCTTT
CDR3 protein: CASSEEMRGEAFF

J gene: TRBJ1-1
clone size: many
D gene: .
V gene: TRBV6-5
CDR3 DNA: TGTGCCAGCAGTTCGCCGAACACTGAAGCTTTCTTT
CDR3 protein: CASSSPNTEAFF

J gene: TRBJ1-4
clone size: many
D gene: TRBD1
V gene: TRBV10-3
CDR3 DNA: TGTGCCATCAGTGCGCGACAGGGGAGAGACGAACTGTTTTTT
CDR3 protein: CAISARQGRDELFF

J gene: TRBJ2-5
clone size: .
D gene: TRBD2
V gene: TRBV25-1
CDR3 DNA: TGTGCCAGCAGTGAGAGGCTAGCGGGAGGAGAAGGGACCCAGTACTTC
CDR3 protein: CASSERLAGGEGTQYF

J gene: TRBJ2-2
clone size: .
D gene: .
V gene: TRBV10-3
CDR3 DNA: TGTGCCACCCAAGAGGGACGCTTACTCACCGGGGAGCTGTTTTTT
CDR3 protein: CATQEGRLLTGELFF